This TCR beta chain is drawn from a study of tumor-infiltrating lymphocytes in primary liver carcinoma. Co-extraction of RNA and DNA was performed on 20-30 mg of unsorted bulk tissue. Total RNA (around 0.45 ug) served as template for TCR beta cDNA synthesis primed by a constant-region primer. Three nested multiplex PCR rounds, a slightly modified ARM-PCR method, built the TCR beta libraries. In the first two PCR rounds, TRBV1-TRBV30 forward primers were paired with a C-beta reverse primer, and each round lasted around 10 cycles. TCRdb fed the multiplex PCR reads into MiXCR, producing one record per CDR3 protein. The table lists some 110,000 distinct CDR3 sequences, around 64% of them singletons. Comment on this clonotype: What it recognizes is unknown. It may be a read error: a sequence one base away is much more abundant.

The CDR3 sequence is 18 residues long. The study's findings and limits: About 7-24% of top clones, no more, were shared by all five regions. It was in tumors, not blood, that the top-250-clone fraction was significantly higher (p = 0.039). Reduced overlap was seen in tumor-adjacent and tumor-blood pairs versus tumor region pairs.

The rearrangement uses TRBV21-1 and TRBJ2-2; the tabulated D call, TRBD2, remains unverified against the DNA. TRBV21-1 is a documented pseudogene. This TCR derives from a woman between 55 and 75 years old with primary liver carcinoma and hepatitis B virus infection. Material for sequencing was liver tumor tissue from sampling region 3. Subset indicated: tumor region T3, left-lateral pole. The CDR3, as DNA: TGTGCCAGCAGCAAAGGGCTAGCGGGAGGGAGGAACACCGGGAAGCTGTTTTTT. Translation: CASSKGLAGGRNTGKLFF.